The 25 T cell receptor beta chains listed next were all sequenced from one sample in a study of blood T cells in healthy people across ages. Next came a second PCR, run for about 7 to 11 cycles, which used a sample-barcoded 5' primer along with a J-beta primer mix. A single record per CDR3 protein comes from TCRdb applying MiXCR to the 5' RACE reads. Among 580,000 or so distinct CDR3 sequences listed, about 45% were seen once. Sequencing input: blood. Receptor source: a man older than 75 in good health.

This clonotype was seen a single time. The chain has TRBV6-2 or TRBV6-3 and TRBJ1-2; a possible D gene is TRBD1 (5 bases). Trimming stripped 6 bases from V and 1 base from J, with 18 bases between. The germline V gene has CDR1 MNHEY and CDR2 SVGEGT. CDR3 length: 16 residues. The CDR3 loop is CASSQNPGPSNYGYTF. In DNA, the CDR3 is TGTGCCAGCAGCCAGAATCCGGGACCGAGTAACTATGGCTACACCTTC.

This clonotype was observed a few times. The V call is TRBV7-2, the J call TRBJ2-5; D uncertain. Germline V gene lookup returns CDR1 SGHTA and CDR2 FQGNSA. The V gene lost 4 bases and the J gene lost 9 bases, with 9 bases spanning the gap. The CDR3 has 11 residues. The CDR3, as DNA: TGTGCCAGCAGCTCAGCCGGACCCCAGTACTTC. As protein: CASSSAGPQYF. The variable domain in full, with the rest retrieved from reference TRBV7-2 and TRBJ2-5, is GAGVSQSPSNKVTEKGKDVELRCDPISGHTALYWYRQSLGQGLEFLIYFQGNSAPDKSGLPSDRFSAERTGGSVSTLTIQRTQQEDSAVYLCASSSAGPQYFGPGTRLLVL.

This chain connects TRBV7-9 to TRBJ2-1; TRBD1 matches 10 bases. The CDR3 runs 17 residues. V lost 1 base to trimming and J lost 8 bases; unmatched junction nucleotides: 11. The germline CDR1 and CDR2 sequences are SEHNR and FQNEAQ (reference sequence). The CDR3 DNA is TGTGCCAGCAGCTTAGACCCGGGGACAGGGGTCTTCGATGAGCAGTTCTTC. The encoded protein is CASSLDPGTGVFDEQFF. Combining the CDR3 with reference TRBV7-9 and TRBJ2-1 gives the whole variable domain DTGVSQNPRHKITKRGQNVTFRCDPISEHNRLYWYRQTLGQGPEFLTYFQNEAQLEKSRLLSDRFSAERPKGSFSTLEIQRTEQGDSAMYLCASSLDPGTGVFDEQFFGPGTRLTVL.

This clonotype was detected a few times. This sequence joins TRBV20-1 and TRBJ1-6; D is possibly TRBD1 (6 bases). There are 14 residues in the CDR3. Trimming pared 5 bases from V and 8 bases from J, leaving 16 bases between. Germline V gives CDR1 DFQATT, CDR2 SNEGSKA (reference sequence). The CDR3: CSASTGRPYSPLHF. In DNA, the CDR3 is TGCAGTGCTTCCACAGGGAGACCCTATTCACCCCTCCACTTT.

This clonotype came up many times. This chain links TRBV6-6 with TRBJ2-3, with 9 bases fitting TRBD2. Germline-derived CDR1 and CDR2 are MNHNY and SVGAGI (reference sequence). The junction had 11 bases not matched to a gene; V was cut back by 7 bases and J by 3 bases. The CDR3 spans 16 residues. Here the CDR3 reads CASTHADSGGTDTQYF. The CDR3 DNA is TGTGCCAGCACCCACGCCGATAGCGGGGGTACAGATACGCAGTATTTT.

A few counts support this clonotype. The chain employs TRBV10-1 and TRBJ2-1, with D perhaps matching TRBD2 (5 bases). The CDR3 length is 13 residues. CDR1 is WNHNN, CDR2 SYGVQD, per germline (reference sequence). V dropped 6 bases and J dropped 8 bases, with 14 bases sitting between them. CDR3 sequence reads: CASRNRNSDEQFF. CDR3 DNA: TGCGCCAGCAGGAACCGAAATAGCGATGAGCAGTTCTTC.

V is TRBV10-3 and J is TRBJ2-3, with D uncertain. Trimming pared 7 bases from V and 4 bases from J, leaving 9 bases between. The CDR3 consists of 12 residues. Looked up from germline, CDR1 is ENHRY and CDR2 is SYGVKD. CDR3 DNA sequence: TGTGCCATCAAAGGGTGGTCAGATACGCAGTATTTT. It is translated as CAIKGWSDTQYF.

CDR3 bases: TGCGCCAGCAGCTTGGGTGGCCTAGACAGTGGTGAAAAACTGTTTTTT. This translates into CASSLGGLDSGEKLFF. The chain is built from TRBV5-1 and TRBJ1-4, with D possibly being TRBD1 (5 bases). The CDR3 extends over 16 amino acids. The ends were cut back, 0 bases at V and 7 bases at J, with 16 bases in the middle. Germline V gene sequence: CDR1 SGHRS, CDR2 YFSETQ.

This clonotype has only a few counts. The chain links TRBV28 to TRBJ2-1; 16 bases align to TRBD2. Germline V lookup: CDR1 MDHEN, CDR2 SYDVKM. The CDR3 extends over 16 amino acids. V shed 5 bases, J shed 9 bases, and the junction held 7 bases outside the gene matches. As DNA, the CDR3 is TGTGCCAGCAGTCAACCGGGACTAGCGGGAGGGCCTGAGCAGTTCTTC. It translates to CASSQPGLAGGPEQFF.

This clonotype was counted between two and nine times. The V and J genes are TRBV5-1 and TRBJ2-1; perhaps TRBD2 as D (5 bases). CDR1 is SGHRS, CDR2 YFSETQ, per germline. The CDR3 sequence is 15 residues long. Trimming left V 6 bases short and J 0 bases short, with 13 bases between. CDR3 region: CASTSHGSSYNEQFF. CDR3 nucleotide sequence: TGCGCCAGCACCTCCCATGGGAGCTCCTACAATGAGCAGTTCTTC. The entire variable domain, with the rest obtained from reference TRBV5-1 and TRBJ2-1, is as follows: KAGVTQTPRYLIKTRGQQVTLSCSPISGHRSVSWYQQTPGQGLQFLFEYFSETQRNKGNFPGRFSGRQFSNSRSEMNVSTLELGDSALYLCASTSHGSSYNEQFFGPGTRLTVL.

This clonotype has only a few counts. A junction end diverges from the germline sequence, so it may reflect a read error. This chain connects TRBV6-5 to TRBJ1-6; D is unresolved. This CDR3 region has 15 residues. Per germline, CDR1 MNHEY and CDR2 SVGAGI. The CDR3 is CASSYSGRTDSPPHF. As DNA, the CDR3 is TGTGCCAGCAGTTACTCAGGCCGGACGGATTCACCCCCCCACTTT.

The gene calls are TRBV29-1 and TRBJ2-1; 7 bases fit TRBD2. This CDR3 spans 15 amino acids. The J segment lost 4 bases and the V segment lost 3 bases, leaving 9 bases of the junction unmatched. In germline, CDR1 is SQVTM, CDR2 ANQGSEA. The CDR3 is CSVDSAGRSYNEQFF. DNA for the CDR3: TGCAGCGTTGACTCTGCCGGGAGGTCTTACAATGAGCAGTTCTTC.

The chain uses TRBV20-1 and TRBJ2-7, with TRBD2 matching over 11 bases. The DNA end favors TRBJ2-5, so the J call may be wrong. The length of the CDR3 is 14 residues. The germline V gene encodes CDR1 DFQATT and CDR2 SNEGSKA (reference sequence). The CDR3 sequence is CSARLAGFRETQYF. The CDR3 bases are TGCAGTGCCCGACTAGCGGGGTTTCGCGAGACCCAGTACTTC.

This clonotype was recorded a few times. The chain couples TRBV7-2 to TRBJ2-7; 11 nucleotides agree with TRBD1. Germline V gene sequence: CDR1 SGHTA, CDR2 FQGNSA. V shed 4 bases, J shed 0 bases, and the junction held 8 bases outside the gene matches. There are 17 residues in the CDR3. The CDR3 loop is CASSYVVGTGGSYEQYF. The CDR3 region has the DNA TGTGCCAGCAGCTATGTGGTAGGGACAGGGGGCTCCTACGAGCAGTACTTC.

The chain uses TRBV11-1 and TRBJ2-1, with unresolved D. Germline V lookup: CDR1 SGHAT, CDR2 FQDESV (reference sequence). CDR3 size: 16 residues. Trimming took off 2 bases at V and 0 bases at J, with 11 bases between the two ends. CDR3: CASSLSRTYSYNEQFF. The CDR3, as DNA: TGTGCCAGCAGCTTAAGTCGAACATACTCCTACAATGAGCAGTTCTTC.

The table lists this clonotype with a few counts. V gene TRBV20-1 combines with J gene TRBJ2-5, with a tentative D call TRBD1 (6 bases). CDR1 is DFQATT and CDR2 is SNEGSKA in the germline V gene (reference sequence). There are 13 residues in the CDR3. V shed 6 bases and J shed 5 bases, with 16 bases lying between them. The CDR3 is CSARGGFRETQYF. CDR3 DNA sequence: TGCAGTGCCCGAGGGGGTTTTCGGGAGACCCAGTACTTC.

V is TRBV21-1 and J is TRBJ2-3; TRBD2 is the table's D call, not checked against the DNA. TRBV21-1 is a documented pseudogene. CDR3 length equals 17 residues. CDR3 DNA: TGTGCCAGCAGCGCTGATATGGGACTAATTAGCACAGATACGCAGTATTTT. This sequence encodes CASSADMGLISTDTQYF.

This clonotype was counted a few times. This chain joins TRBV7-2 and TRBJ2-7; D gene ambiguous. CDR3 length: 14 residues. With 1 base removed from V and 3 bases from J, the gap between germline ends came to 10 bases. Germline V gene sequence: CDR1 SGHTA, CDR2 FQGNSA. The CDR3 nucleotides are TGTGCCAGCAGCTTAGTTGGGCAGAACTACGAGCAGTACTTC. Its translation is CASSLVGQNYEQYF.

The chain employs TRBV7-9 and TRBJ2-1; the match to TRBD1 covers 8 bases. The junction had 5 bases not matched to a gene; V was cut back by 3 bases and J by 10 bases. Germline V CDR1 and CDR2: SEHNR, FQNEAQ (reference sequence). The CDR3 extends over 13 amino acids. The CDR3 bases are TGTGCCAGCAGCTTTAACAGGGGGAGCGAGCAGTTCTTC. Protein: CASSFNRGSEQFF.

The chain uses TRBV18 and TRBJ1-2, with D possibly being TRBD1 (5 bases). The V and J ends lost 2 bases and 2 bases respectively, with 12 bases between them. The CDR3 is 15 residues long. Germline V gene data show CDR1 as KGHSH and CDR2 as LQKENI. This CDR3 reads CASSPEAGSNYGYTF. DNA of the CDR3: TGTGCCAGCTCACCAGAGGCAGGGTCCAACTATGGCTACACCTTC. Using reference TRBV18 and TRBJ1-2 for the parts outside the CDR3, the full variable domain is NAGVMQNPRHLVRRRGQEARLRCSPMKGHSHVYWYRQLPEEGLKFMVYLQKENIIDESGMPKERFSAEFPKEGPSILRIQQVVRGDSAAYFCASSPEAGSNYGYTFGSGTRLTVV.

The chain joins TRBV28 to TRBJ2-7; TRBD2 agrees at 7 bases. Germline V CDR1 and CDR2: MDHEN, SYDVKM. Trimming at V came to 6 bases and at J to 3 bases, leaving 8 bases not matched to a gene. There are 14 residues in the CDR3. The CDR3 DNA follows: TGTGCCAGCAGGTCTAGCGGACCCTTCTACGAGCAGTACTTC. It translates to CASRSSGPFYEQYF.

The CDR3 sequence: CASSGRVSYEQYF. The DNA of the CDR3 is TGCGCCAGCAGCGGCAGGGTATCCTACGAGCAGTACTTC. This chain links TRBV5-1 with TRBJ2-4; possibly TRBD1 for D (5 bases). TRBJ2-7 explains the end of the DNA better; the J call may be wrong. CDR3 size: 13 residues. Germline V lookup: CDR1 SGHRS, CDR2 YFSETQ.

The rearrangement links TRBV12-5 to TRBJ1-5; no definite D call. The CDR3 extends over 13 amino acids. Germline V lookup: CDR1 LGHNT, CDR2 FRNRAP. Between the trimmed V and J ends, which lost 3 bases and 5 bases, there was a span of 8 bases. The CDR3, as DNA: TGTGCTAGTGGTTTAAGTGGGGATCAGCCCCAGCATTTT. The encoded protein is CASGLSGDQPQHF.

This clonotype came up a few times. V and J are TRBV20-1 and TRBJ2-1; maybe TRBD2 (7 bases). V dropped 5 bases and J dropped 6 bases, with 20 bases sitting between them. The CDR3 has 15 residues. CDR1 and CDR2 from the germline V gene are DFQATT and SNEGSKA (reference sequence). CDR3 region: CSAFPVRGPGNEQFF. CDR3 nucleotides: TGCAGTGCTTTCCCCGTGCGGGGGCCGGGCAATGAGCAGTTCTTC.

This clonotype was picked up many times. The genes are TRBV10-3 and TRBJ2-7; 8 nucleotides match TRBD2. V lost 3 bases, J lost 3 bases, and 7 bases stayed unmatched. The CDR3 runs to 15 residues. From germline, CDR1 is ENHRY and CDR2 SYGVKD. The CDR3 DNA reads as TGTGCCATCAGTGATCCTTCTAGCGGGTTCTACGAGCAGTACTTC. It is translated as CAISDPSSGFYEQYF.